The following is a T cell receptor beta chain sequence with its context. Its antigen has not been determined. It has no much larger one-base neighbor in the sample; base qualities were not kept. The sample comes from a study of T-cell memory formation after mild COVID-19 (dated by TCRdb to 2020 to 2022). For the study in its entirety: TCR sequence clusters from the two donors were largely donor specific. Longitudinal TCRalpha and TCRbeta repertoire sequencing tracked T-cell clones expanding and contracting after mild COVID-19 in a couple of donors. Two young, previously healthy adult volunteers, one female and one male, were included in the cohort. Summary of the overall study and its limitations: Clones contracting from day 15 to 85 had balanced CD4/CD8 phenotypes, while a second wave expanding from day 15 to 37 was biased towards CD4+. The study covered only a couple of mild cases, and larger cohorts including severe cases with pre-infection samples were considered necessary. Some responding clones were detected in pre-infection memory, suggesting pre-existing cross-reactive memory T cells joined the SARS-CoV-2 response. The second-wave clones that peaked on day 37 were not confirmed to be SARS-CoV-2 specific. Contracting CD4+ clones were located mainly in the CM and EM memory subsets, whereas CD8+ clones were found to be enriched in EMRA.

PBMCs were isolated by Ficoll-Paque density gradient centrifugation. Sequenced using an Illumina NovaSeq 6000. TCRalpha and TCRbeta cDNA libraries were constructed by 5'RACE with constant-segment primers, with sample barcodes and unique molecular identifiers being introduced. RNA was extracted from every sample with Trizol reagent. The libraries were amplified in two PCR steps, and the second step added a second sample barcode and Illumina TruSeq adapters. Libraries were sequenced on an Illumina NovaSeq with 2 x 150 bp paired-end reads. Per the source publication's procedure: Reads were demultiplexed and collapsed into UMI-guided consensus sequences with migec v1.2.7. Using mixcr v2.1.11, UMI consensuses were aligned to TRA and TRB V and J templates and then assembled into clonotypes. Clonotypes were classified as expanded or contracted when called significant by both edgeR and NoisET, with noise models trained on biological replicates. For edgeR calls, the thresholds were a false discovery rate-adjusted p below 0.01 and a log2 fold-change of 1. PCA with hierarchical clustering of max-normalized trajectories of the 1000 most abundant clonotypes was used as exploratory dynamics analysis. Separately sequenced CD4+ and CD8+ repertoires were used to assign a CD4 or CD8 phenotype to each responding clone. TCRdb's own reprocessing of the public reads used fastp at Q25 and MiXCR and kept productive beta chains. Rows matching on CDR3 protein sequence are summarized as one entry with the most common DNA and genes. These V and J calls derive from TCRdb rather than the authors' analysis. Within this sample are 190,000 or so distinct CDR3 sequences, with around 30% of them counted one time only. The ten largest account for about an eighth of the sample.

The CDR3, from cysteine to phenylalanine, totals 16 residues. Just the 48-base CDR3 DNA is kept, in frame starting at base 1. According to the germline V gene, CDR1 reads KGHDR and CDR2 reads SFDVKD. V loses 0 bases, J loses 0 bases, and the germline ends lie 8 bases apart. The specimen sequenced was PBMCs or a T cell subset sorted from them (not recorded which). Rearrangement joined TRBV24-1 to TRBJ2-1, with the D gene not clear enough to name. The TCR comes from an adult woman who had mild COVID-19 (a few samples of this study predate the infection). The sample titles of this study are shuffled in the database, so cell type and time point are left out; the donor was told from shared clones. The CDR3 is CATSDLQASSYNEQFF. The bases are TGTGCCACCAGTGATTTGCAGGCTAGCTCCTACAATGAGCAGTTCTTC.